The clone carrying this T cell receptor beta chain occurred a few times. Its antigen remains unknown. Generation of TCR beta libraries employed quantitative 5'-RACE incorporating molecular barcodes. TCRdb processed the 5' RACE reads anew with MiXCR; each CDR3 protein has one entry. The table lists about 240,000 distinct CDR3 sequences, approximately 24% of them singletons. This entry belongs to a study of CD8 T cells in ankylosing spondylitis. Notes on the study in general: For ankylosing spondylitis blood, a TCR beta motif of several highly homologous variants appeared characteristic. Reported data indicate significant enrichment of disease-linked clones within matched ankylosing spondylitis synovial fluid.

The receptor's source is a male donor with ankylosing spondylitis or in good health (not recorded which). The specimen sequenced was blood, either unsorted or a sorted T cell fraction (not recorded which).

CDR3 coding DNA: TGCAGTGCTAGAGACCGAGGGACTCAAGAGACCCAGTACTTC. Translation gives CSARDRGTQETQYF. The chain recombines TRBV20-1 with TRBJ2-5, with D perhaps TRBD2 (6 bases). The germline V gene has CDR1 DFQATT and CDR2 SNEGSKA (reference sequence). This CDR3 is 14 amino acids long. Trimming cost V 0 bases and J 2 bases, with 10 bases left between them.